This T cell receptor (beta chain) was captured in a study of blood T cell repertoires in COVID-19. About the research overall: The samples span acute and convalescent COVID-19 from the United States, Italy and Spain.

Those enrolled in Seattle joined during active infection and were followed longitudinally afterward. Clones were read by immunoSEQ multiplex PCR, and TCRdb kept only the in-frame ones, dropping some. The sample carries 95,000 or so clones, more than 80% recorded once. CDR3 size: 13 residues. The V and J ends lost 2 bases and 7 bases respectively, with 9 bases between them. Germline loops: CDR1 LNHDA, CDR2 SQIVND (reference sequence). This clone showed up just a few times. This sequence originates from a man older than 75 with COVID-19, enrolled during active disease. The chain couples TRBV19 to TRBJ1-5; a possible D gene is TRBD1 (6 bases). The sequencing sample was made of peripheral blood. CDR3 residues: CASSIYREQPQHF. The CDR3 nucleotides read TGTGCCAGTAGTATATACAGGGAGCAGCCCCAGCATTTT.